The sequence of this T cell receptor beta chain was determined in a study of blood T cell repertoires in COVID-19 (dated by TCRdb to the early 2020s). For the study in its entirety: Collaborator samples came from the United States, Italy and Spain and covered acute and convalescent phases of COVID-19. The material from the prospective study consisted of cDNA or gDNA derived from T cells, B-cell-depleted T cells, or PBMCs. Subjects who had been exposed to COVID-19, were actively infected with it, or had recovered from it provided the deeply sampled blood TCRbeta repertoires that made up the dataset. The repertoires were released in a freely available public database intended as a resource for research on the immune response to SARS-CoV-2. Samples came from the ongoing ImmuneRACE study (first 160 participants) plus 1,254 subjects from 6 global collaborators. Sample metadata almost always included a de-identified subject ID, COVID-19 status, age in years and sex. Where available, HLA class I and class II types were taken from metadata supplied by the sample provider and were not determined by assay-based typing.

As concerns this clone: What antigen it recognizes has not been identified. No base qualities exist here, and no much larger clone lies one base off it.

The immunoSEQ Assay, a bias-controlled multiplex PCR, was used to amplify TCRbeta CDR3 regions from genomic DNA. Turning to the authors' computational methods: The number of nucleated cells in each sample was estimated by amplification of reference gene primers within the assay. To quantify the absolute abundance of each unique TCRbeta CDR3 rearrangement, sequence reads were collapsed and filtered. For each sample, productive Simpson clonality was calculated as the square root of Simpson's diversity index across productive rearrangements. The source is immuneACCESS, and TCRdb retained only in-frame sequences with V and J called. Part of the clones is not carried over; for the studies checked, unresolved V genes explain less than half of this, and the remainder is unexplained. D and trimming come from the DNA, and the V and J calls and clone size come from that table. The sample table lists around 76,000 clones, around 85% of them with a count of one. The top ten clones comprise about 4.6% of the sample.

Looking up the germline V gene yields CDR1 LGHNA and CDR2 YSLEER. The cysteine opens and the phenylalanine closes a CDR3 of 15 amino acids. Only the CDR3 part of the read is kept: 45 bases, read in frame from the first base. Trimming takes 2 bases from V and 1 base from J, and the germline ends sit 11 bases apart. Overall study results and their limits: How much clinical and demographic metadata was included differed by source and by participant, and the metadata was provided uncurated.

Whole blood was collected in K2EDTA tubes by collaborating institutions according to the institutions' own protocols. For TCRbeta analysis, collaborators shipped samples in one of three forms: frozen whole blood, isolated PBMCs, or DNA extracted from either of those sample types. The sequence came from a man older than 75 with acute or convalescent COVID-19. Sequenced sample: peripheral blood. The chain is encoded by TRBV4-3 joined to TRBJ1-1; the D gene is unclear. The CDR3 reads CASSQLITGNTEAFF. Here is the DNA: TGCGCCAGCAGCCAACTAATTACGGGGAACACTGAAGCTTTCTTT.